This T cell receptor beta chain was observed in a study of blood T cells in healthy people across ages. Study-wide points: A roughly linear age-dependent decrease characterized TCR beta diversity per million T cells.

Donor samples were obtained from healthy Caucasian individuals from Russia, aged about 6 to 100. Isolated PBMCs totaled at least 6.5 million in each sample. In germline, CDR1 is SQVTM, CDR2 ANQGSEA. The ends were cut back, 4 bases at V and 6 bases at J, with 13 bases in the middle. The CDR3 is made up of 13 amino acids. The authors ran a second PCR of roughly 7 to 11 cycles using a sample-barcoded 5' primer and a J-beta primer mix. All cDNA molecules were each tagged by a template-switch adaptor with 12 random nucleotides. TCRdb called the 5' RACE reads again in MiXCR, with one record for every CDR3 protein. The repertoire consists of about 900,000 distinct CDR3 sequences, with about 48% occurring once and the leading ten covering around an eighth. This clonotype was counted a single time. Its antigen is still unknown.

The chain uses TRBV29-1 and TRBJ1-5; the D is unclear. Sequenced sample: blood. The receptor comes from a young man in good health. The CDR3 spells CSVVQAAGQPQHF. CDR3 DNA sequence: TGCAGCGTTGTTCAGGCCGCAGGTCAGCCCCAGCATTTT. Filled out from reference TRBV29-1 and TRBJ1-5, the complete variable domain reads SAVISQKPSRDICQRGTSLTIQCQVDSQVTMMFWYRQQPGQSLTLIATANQGSEATYESGFVIDKFPISRPNLTFSTLTVSNMSPEDSSIYLCSVVQAAGQPQHFGDGTRLSIL.